The next 2 T cell receptor beta chains were all read from a single sample in a study of blood T cell repertoires in COVID-19. Data came from immunoSEQ multiplex PCR; TCRdb stores just in-frame clones and leaves some out. The data show 90,000 to 150,000 clones, approximately 77% seen once. The sequenced material came from peripheral blood. All receptors derive from a human donor in a cohort sampled during active COVID-19.

This sequence joins TRBV5-1 and TRBJ1-1; D perhaps matches TRBD1 (5 bases). The germline V and J ends were trimmed by 0 bases and 2 bases, with 14 bases remaining between them. The length of the CDR3 is 16 residues. CDR1 and CDR2 (germline): SGHRS, YFSETQ. CDR3 residues: CASSLVGGQGNTEAFF. CDR3 bases: TGCGCCAGCAGCTTGGTAGGTGGGCAGGGAAACACTGAAGCTTTCTTT.

V is TRBV6-5 and J is TRBJ1-2, with D possibly being TRBD1 (6 bases). The germline CDR1 and CDR2 sequences are MNHEY and SVGAGI. The CDR3 consists of 15 residues. The V and J ends lost 7 bases and 7 bases respectively, with 22 bases between them. The CDR3 nucleotides read TGTGCCAGCACCACCCTTACTGACAGGACCGGTGGCTACACCTTC. It specifies CASTTLTDRTGGYTF.